This is a list of T cell receptor beta chains from one sample in a study of T cells after yellow fever vaccination. MiXCR was run by TCRdb on the 5' RACE reads, yielding one entry per CDR3 protein. The sample lists hundreds of thousands of distinct CDR3 sequences, over 15% occurring once. The source was PBMCs, collected before the yellow fever booster vaccination. The receptors originated from a young man who received the YFV17D yellow fever vaccine. CDR3s include the opening cysteine and the closing phenylalanine or tryptophan. The D gene is left open where the match is weak. Clone size is not always given. Where it is, it says once, few, many or a class for expanded clones.

>.|TRBV12-3/TRBV12-4|12|.|TRBJ2-7
CASSWGSHEQYF
TGTGCCAGCAGTTGGGGTTCCCACGAGCAGTACTTC
>.|TRBV4-3|15|TRBD2|TRBJ2-1
CASSRGLAGGPEQFF
TGCGCCAGCAGCCGAGGACTAGCGGGGGGGCCTGAGCAGTTCTTC
>.|TRBV5-1|14|.|TRBJ2-1
CASSLEAAYNEQFF
TGCGCCAGCAGCTTGGAAGCCGCCTACAATGAGCAGTTCTTC
>.|TRBV6-2/TRBV6-3|15|TRBD1|TRBJ1-6
CASRSDRDYNSPLHF
TGTGCCAGCAGATCGGACAGGGACTATAATTCACCCCTCCACTTT
>few|TRBV5-6|13|.|TRBJ2-3
CASSPESDLTQYF
TGTGCCAGCAGCCCCGAGAGCGATTTGACGCAGTATTTT
>many|TRBV6-1|13|.|TRBJ1-1
CASSEFGNGKAFF
TGTGCCAGCAGTGAATTCGGCAACGGTAAAGCTTTCTTT
>few|TRBV4-3|14|.|TRBJ1-2
CASSQQVLDYGYTF
TGCGCCAGCAGCCAACAGGTCCTAGACTATGGCTACACCTTC
>.|TRBV25-1|15|.|TRBJ2-2
CASSEQVFRPGELFF
TGTGCCAGCAGTGAACAGGTCTTTCGCCCCGGGGAGCTGTTTTTT
>few|TRBV25-1|13|.|TRBJ2-7
CASSGLETYEQYF
TGTGCCAGCAGTGGCCTAGAAACCTACGAGCAGTACTTC
>few|TRBV29-1|13|.|TRBJ2-2
CSAGTVSTGELFF
TGCAGCGCTGGGACCGTTAGCACCGGGGAGCTGTTTTTT
>many|TRBV7-6|14|.|TRBJ2-5
CASSPSGVGETQYF
TGTGCCAGCAGCCCCTCGGGGGTAGGGGAGACCCAGTACTTC
>few|TRBV10-3|14|TRBD1|TRBJ1-2
CAISDGQGGYGYTF
TGTGCCATCAGTGATGGGCAGGGGGGTTATGGCTACACCTTC
>.|TRBV7-2|17|.|TRBJ1-3
CASSPKRAVRGGNTIYF
TGTGCCAGCAGCCCCAAGAGAGCAGTCCGCGGTGGAAACACCATATATTTT
>.|TRBV6-1|14|.|TRBJ2-7
CASSFGPEKYEQYF
TGTGCCAGCAGTTTTGGCCCGGAGAAGTACGAGCAGTACTTC
>.|TRBV10-2|14|.|TRBJ2-1
CASGGRGLYNEQFF
TGCGCCAGCGGCGGGCGGGGGCTCTACAATGAGCAGTTCTTC
>few|TRBV5-4|14|.|TRBJ1-2
CASSLSQDRYGYTF
TGTGCCAGCAGCTTGAGTCAGGACCGATATGGCTACACCTTC
>.|TRBV7-2|14|.|TRBJ2-3
CASNLSGGEDTQYF
TGTGCCAGCAATCTCTCAGGCGGAGAAGATACGCAGTATTTT
>once|TRBV6-5|14|.|TRBJ1-2
CASSYSGRGYGYTF
TGTGCCAGCAGTTACTCAGGACGCGGCTATGGCTACACCTTC
>.|TRBV5-1|15|TRBD2|TRBJ2-3
CASSPRLAGMDTQFF
TGCGCCAGCAGCCCCCGACTAGCGGGGATGGATACGCAGTTTTTT
>few|TRBV5-1|15|TRBD2|TRBJ2-1
CASSLTGTSEDEQFF
TGCGCCAGCAGCTTAACCGGGACTAGCGAGGATGAGCAGTTCTTC
>few|TRBV6-2/TRBV6-3|16|.|TRBJ2-1
CASSYGGGMRYNEQFF
TGTGCCAGCAGTTATGGAGGGGGAATGCGCTACAATGAGCAGTTCTTC
>.|TRBV5-1|14|.|TRBJ2-5
CASSPRTLPETQYF
TGCGCCAGCAGCCCCCGGACCCTACCAGAGACCCAGTACTTC
>.|TRBV5-1|16|.|TRBJ1-1
CASSLAGSRENTEAFF
TGCGCCAGCAGCTTGGCCGGCAGTCGAGAGAACACTGAAGCTTTCTTT
>few|TRBV7-2|17|TRBD1|TRBJ2-2
CAIPQGRQGRLTGELFF
TGTGCCATCCCCCAGGGCCGACAGGGACGGCTCACCGGGGAGCTGTTTTTT